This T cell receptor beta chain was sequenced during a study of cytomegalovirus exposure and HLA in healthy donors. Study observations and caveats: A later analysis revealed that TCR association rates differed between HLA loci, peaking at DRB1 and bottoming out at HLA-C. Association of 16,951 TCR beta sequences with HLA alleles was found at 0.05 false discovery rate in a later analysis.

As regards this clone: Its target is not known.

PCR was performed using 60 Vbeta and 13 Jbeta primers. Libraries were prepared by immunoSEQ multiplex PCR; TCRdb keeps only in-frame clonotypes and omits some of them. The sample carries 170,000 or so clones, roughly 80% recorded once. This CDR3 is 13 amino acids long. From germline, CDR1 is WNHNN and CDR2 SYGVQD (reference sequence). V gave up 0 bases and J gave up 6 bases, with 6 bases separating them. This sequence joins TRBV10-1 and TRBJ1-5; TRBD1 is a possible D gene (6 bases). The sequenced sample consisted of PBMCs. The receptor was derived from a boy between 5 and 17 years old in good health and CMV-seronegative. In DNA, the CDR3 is TGCGCCAGCAGTGAGTCGACAGGTCAGCCCCAGCATTTT. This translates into CASSESTGQPQHF.